Listed here is a single T cell receptor (beta chain). Its specificity is not known. V lost 3 bases to trimming and J lost 4 bases, with 16 bases between them. The CDR3 runs to 16 residues. The germline CDR1 and CDR2 sequences are MNHNY and SVGAGI (reference sequence). This sample was taken from a study of immune cell composition in non-small cell lung cancer. Measured with immunoSEQ multiplex PCR; TCRdb has only the in-frame clones, and not every one. Of 8,900 or so clones listed, 67% were seen once; the top ten hold about 25%. Normal lung was taken at the farthest possible site, at least 3 cm from tumour. General study points: Tumour TCR-beta clonality showed no significant link to smoking pack-years.

The sample was non-adjacent lung tissue. This receptor was obtained from a human donor with non-small cell lung cancer. The genes are TRBV6-6 and TRBJ1-5; maybe TRBD1 (6 bases). The CDR3 reads CASSYPGRGANQPQHF. CDR3 coding DNA: TGTGCCAGCAGTTATCCGGGGAGGGGGGCAAATCAGCCCCAGCATTTT.